This section outlines one T cell receptor beta chain sequence together with its context. The data were produced by immunoSEQ multiplex PCR, yet TCRdb's version contains in-frame clones alone and is incomplete. The sample includes about 230,000 clones, roughly 80% of them seen just once. The data derive from a study of blood T cell repertoires in COVID-19. About the research overall: Sites in the United States, Italy and Spain provided acute and convalescent COVID-19 samples. T cells, B-cell-depleted T cells, or PBMCs provided the cDNA or gDNA that served as material.

The specimen sequenced was peripheral blood. This clonotype was sampled from a woman in her 70s with active or convalescent COVID-19.

The CDR3 loop reads CASRSRASGAHENIQYF. The CDR3 bases are TGTGCCAGTAGATCTCGGGCTAGCGGGGCGCACGAAAACATTCAGTACTTC. The chain has TRBV19 and TRBJ2-4, with 9 bases aligning to TRBD2. V shed 6 bases, J shed 5 bases, and the junction held 14 bases outside the gene matches. Germline V gene lookup returns CDR1 LNHDA and CDR2 SQIVND (reference sequence). CDR3 length equals 17 residues.